A selection of T cell receptor beta chains follows, all from one sample in a study of T cells in Graves' hyperthyroidism and ophthalmopathy. TCRdb re-derived calls from the multiplex PCR reads in MiXCR, one entry per CDR3 protein. The data contain roughly 380,000 distinct CDR3 sequences, roughly an eighth of them singletons. Sequenced sample: blood. Receptor source: a woman between 18 and 30 years old with Graves' hyperthyroidism. Both conserved end residues are part of each CDR3. Each record gives: CDR3 protein, CDR3 DNA, D gene, V gene, clone size, J gene. A D gene is named only where the DNA matches it firmly. Clone size is not always given. Where it is, it says once, few, many or a class for expanded clones.

CSATSGSTDTQYF TGCAGTGCTACTAGCGGGAGCACAGATACGCAGTATTTT TRBD2 TRBV20-1 NA TRBJ2-3
CASSGSGRRETQYF TGTGCCAGCAGCGGTAGCGGGAGAAGGGAGACCCAGTACTTC TRBD2 TRBV9 many TRBJ2-5
CASSQVQITEAFF TGCGCCAGCAGCCAAGTGCAGATCACTGAAGCTTTCTTT NA TRBV4-3 NA TRBJ1-1
CASSGGQKEAFF TGTGCCAGCAGTGGCGGACAGAAAGAAGCTTTCTTT NA TRBV6-1 NA TRBJ1-1
CASSLTGTSGTNEQFF TGTGCCAGCAGCTTAACTGGGACTAGCGGGACCAATGAGCAGTTCTTC TRBD2 TRBV7-6 many TRBJ2-1
CASSGVWDKSTDTQYF TGTGCCAGCAGTGGGGTTTGGGACAAGAGCACAGATACGCAGTATTTT NA TRBV6-1 few TRBJ2-3
CASTRPTGGITEAFF TGTGCCAGCACCCGCCCGACAGGGGGCATCACTGAAGCTTTCTTT TRBD1 TRBV12-3/TRBV12-4 many TRBJ1-1
CASSLELGSPLHF TGTGCCAGCAGCTTGGAGTTAGGGTCACCCCTCCACTTT NA TRBV11-2 few TRBJ1-6
CASSTPWGGDHNEQFF TGTGCCAGCAGTACACCGTGGGGGGGGGACCACAATGAGCAGTTCTTC TRBD2 TRBV12-3/TRBV12-4 NA TRBJ2-1
CASSVNSLEGTEAFF TGTGCCAGCAGTGTTAACAGCCTGGAGGGCACTGAAGCTTTCTTT NA TRBV2 many TRBJ1-1
CASSGQGPGTSISNEQFF TGTGCCAGCAGCGGACAGGGGCCCGGGACTAGTATTTCGAATGAGCAGTTCTTC NA TRBV6-1 many TRBJ2-1
CSAPGTSGRNYNEQFF TGCAGTGCTCCAGGGACTAGCGGGAGGAATTACAATGAGCAGTTCTTC TRBD2 TRBV20-1 many TRBJ2-1